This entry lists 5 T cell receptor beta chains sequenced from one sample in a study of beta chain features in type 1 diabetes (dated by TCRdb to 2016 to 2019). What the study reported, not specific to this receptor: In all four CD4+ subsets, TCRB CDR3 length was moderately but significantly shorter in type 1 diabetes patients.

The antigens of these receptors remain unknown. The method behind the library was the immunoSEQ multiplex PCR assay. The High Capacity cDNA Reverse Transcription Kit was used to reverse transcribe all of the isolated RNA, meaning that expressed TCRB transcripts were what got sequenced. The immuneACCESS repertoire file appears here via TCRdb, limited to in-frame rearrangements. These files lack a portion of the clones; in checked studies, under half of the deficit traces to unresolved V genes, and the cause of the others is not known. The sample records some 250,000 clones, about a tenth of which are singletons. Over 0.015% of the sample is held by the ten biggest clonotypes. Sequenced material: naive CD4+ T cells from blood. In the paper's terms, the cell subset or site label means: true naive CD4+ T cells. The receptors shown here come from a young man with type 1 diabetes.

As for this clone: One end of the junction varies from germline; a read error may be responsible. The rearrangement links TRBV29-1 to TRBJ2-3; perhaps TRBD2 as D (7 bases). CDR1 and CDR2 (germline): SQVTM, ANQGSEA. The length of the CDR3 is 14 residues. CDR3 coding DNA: TGCAGCGTAGAAGGGGGGGGGACGGGAGATACGCAGTATTTT. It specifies CSVEGGGTGDTQYF.

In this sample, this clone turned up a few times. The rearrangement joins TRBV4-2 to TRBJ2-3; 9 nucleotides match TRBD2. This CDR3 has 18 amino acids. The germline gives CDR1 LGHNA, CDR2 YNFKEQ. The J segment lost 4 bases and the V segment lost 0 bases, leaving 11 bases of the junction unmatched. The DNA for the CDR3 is TGTGCCAGCAGCCAAGATTTAGTTTCTAGCGGGGTCCCAGATACGCAGTATTTT. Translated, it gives CASSQDLVSSGVPDTQYF.

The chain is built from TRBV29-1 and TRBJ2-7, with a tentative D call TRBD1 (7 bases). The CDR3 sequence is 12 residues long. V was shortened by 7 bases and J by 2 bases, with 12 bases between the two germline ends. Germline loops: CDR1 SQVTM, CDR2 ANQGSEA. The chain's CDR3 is CSGGDRTYEQYF. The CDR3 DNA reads TGCAGCGGGGGGGACAGAACCTACGAGCAGTACTTC.

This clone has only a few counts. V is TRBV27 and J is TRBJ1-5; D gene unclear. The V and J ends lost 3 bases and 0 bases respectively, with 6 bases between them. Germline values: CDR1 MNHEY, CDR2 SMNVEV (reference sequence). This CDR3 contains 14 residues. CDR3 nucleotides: TGTGCCAGCAGTTTCCAGTATAGCAATCAGCCCCAGCATTTT. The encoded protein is CASSFQYSNQPQHF.

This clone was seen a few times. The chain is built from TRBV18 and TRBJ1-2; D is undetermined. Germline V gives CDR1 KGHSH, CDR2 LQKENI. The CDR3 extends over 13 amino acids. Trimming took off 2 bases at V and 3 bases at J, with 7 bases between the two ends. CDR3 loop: CASSPSGYYGYTF. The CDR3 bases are TGTGCCAGCTCACCATCCGGGTACTATGGCTACACCTTC.